The rows below give T cell receptor beta chains drawn from one sample of a study of T cell changes during pregnancy in multiple sclerosis. TCRdb keeps only in-frame clones here, not all; method: immunoSEQ multiplex PCR. The data hold roughly 40,000 clones, with about 91% observed a single time. The sequencing here drew on CD8+ T cells from peripheral blood mononuclear cells, taken before pregnancy. These receptors all come from a female donor with multiple sclerosis, enrolled in a pregnancy study. The CDR3 runs from the conserved cysteine through the conserved F or W. D genes are given only for firm matches. Size values are once, few and many counts, or a class for expanded clones, and some rows have none.

D | J | size | length | V | DNA | CDR3
TRBD1 | TRBJ2-7 | - | 17 | TRBV9 | TGTGCCAGCAGCGTAGCCCCGACAGGGGCAAAAACCTACGAGCAGTACTTC | CASSVAPTGAKTYEQYF
TRBD1 | TRBJ2-7 | - | 12 | TRBV6-5 | TGTGCCAGCAGTCGGGACAGGTACGAGCAGTACTTC | CASSRDRYEQYF
TRBD1 | TRBJ1-5 | - | 15 | TRBV2 | TGTGCCAGCAGTGAGACAGGGGGCGGAAATCAGCCCCAGCATTTT | CASSETGGGNQPQHF
- | TRBJ1-1 | - | 12 | TRBV6-6 | TGTGCCAGCGAGGAGGGCAACACTGAAGCTTTCTTT | CASEEGNTEAFF
- | TRBJ1-1 | - | 15 | TRBV11-1 | TGTGCCAGCAGCTTAGAGACAAGAATGAACACTGAAGCTTTCTTT | CASSLETRMNTEAFF
TRBD2 | TRBJ2-7 | - | 20 | TRBV29-1 | TGCAGCGTTGAAGTTTCCGGAGAGACTAGCGGGAGGGAAAGCTCCTACGAGCAGTACTTC | CSVEVSGETSGRESSYEQYF
- | TRBJ2-1 | - | 15 | TRBV4-1 | TGCGCCAGCAGCCAAGGTCAGGATACCTACAATGAGCAGTTCTTC | CASSQGQDTYNEQFF
- | TRBJ2-3 | - | 15 | TRBV6-5 | TGTGCCAGCAGTTACTCAGCGGGTAGCACAGATACGCAGTATTTT | CASSYSAGSTDTQYF
TRBD1 | TRBJ2-7 | - | 14 | TRBV5-5 | TGTGCCAGCAGCTTGGACAGGGGAGTTTACGAGCAGTACTTC | CASSLDRGVYEQYF
TRBD1 | TRBJ1-5 | - | 15 | TRBV6-5 | TGTGCCAGCAGCTCCTCCACAGGGGCAGACCAGCCCCAGCATTTT | CASSSSTGADQPQHF
- | TRBJ1-5 | - | 13 | TRBV6-5 | TGTGCCAGCAGTTACGCACCAGGCCAGCCCCAGCATTTT | CASSYAPGQPQHF
TRBD2 | TRBJ2-7 | - | 15 | TRBV2 | TGTGCCAGCAGTGATTGGGACGAGGGAGGGTGGGAGCAGTACTTC | CASSDWDEGGWEQYF
- | TRBJ2-3 | - | 15 | TRBV7-8 | TGTGCCAGCAGCTTAGACAGGTTTGGCACAGATACGCAGTATTTT | CASSLDRFGTDTQYF
- | TRBJ2-6 | once | 14 | TRBV29-1 | TGCAGCGTTGGAACTACCGCTGGGGCCAACGTCCTGACTTTC | CSVGTTAGANVLTF
- | TRBJ1-1 | - | 19 | TRBV7-9 | TGTGCCAGCAGCTTAGAATGGGGGAGACAGGACCCCCGGGACACTGAAGCTTTCTTT | CASSLEWGRQDPRDTEAFF
TRBD1 | TRBJ2-7 | - | 16 | TRBV25-1 | TGTGCCAGCAGTTACTACCGGGACAGGGGCTCCTACGAGCAGTACTTC | CASSYYRDRGSYEQYF
- | TRBJ2-7 | - | 14 | TRBV19 | TGTGCCAGTAGTATAGACCACAGCGGGTACGAGCAGTACTTC | CASSIDHSGYEQYF
- | TRBJ1-3 | - | 21 | TRBV7-3 | TGTGCCAGCAGTTCTTTTGACTCCCCACTGAGTCAGTTCAACTCTGGAAACACCATATATTTT | CASSSFDSPLSQFNSGNTIYF
- | TRBJ2-7 | - | 15 | TRBV11-2 | TGTGCCAGCAGCTTAGAAGCGGGCCCTACCTACGAGCAGTACTTC | CASSLEAGPTYEQYF
TRBD2 | TRBJ2-1 | few | 11 | TRBV2 | TGTGCCAGCGTACTAGCGATCGAGCAGTTCTTC | CASVLAIEQFF
- | TRBJ2-3 | - | 15 | TRBV27 | TGTGCCAGCAGTTTAGCGGGAAATGTACGTGGTACGCAGTATTTT | CASSLAGNVRGTQYF
TRBD1 | TRBJ2-3 | - | 16 | TRBV27 | TGTGCCAGCAGTTCCCGGGACAGGGGTGTCACAGATACGCAGTATTTT | CASSSRDRGVTDTQYF
TRBD1 | TRBJ2-1 | - | 13 | TRBV19 | TGTGCCGTCACAGGGGGGCGCGTCGATGAGCAGTTCTTC | CAVTGGRVDEQFF
- | TRBJ2-7 | - | 16 | TRBV27 | TGTGCCAGCAGTTTACCCCCCGGGACAACGAACTACGAGCAGTACTTC | CASSLPPGTTNYEQYF
- | TRBJ2-1 | - | 15 | TRBV7-3 | TGTGCCAGCAGAGGCGCCGGGACTCCCCTAAATGAGCAGTTCTTC | CASRGAGTPLNEQFF
- | TRBJ2-7 | - | 12 | TRBV2 | TGTGCCAGCAGTGGAGCCTACTACGAGCAGTACTTC | CASSGAYYEQYF
TRBD2 | TRBJ2-7 | - | 14 | TRBV14 | TGTGCCAGCAGCCCCCCGGGAGGTCGGTACGAGCAGTACTTC | CASSPPGGRYEQYF
- | TRBJ2-1 | - | 15 | TRBV19 | TGTGCCAGTAGTATAGCGGACTCCAACTACAATGAGCAGTTCTTC | CASSIADSNYNEQFF
TRBD2 | TRBJ2-7 | - | 14 | TRBV27 | TGTGCCAGCAGTTCCGGACTAGGCTCCTACGAGCAGTACTTC | CASSSGLGSYEQYF
TRBD1 | TRBJ2-4 | - | 17 | TRBV13 | TGTGCCAGCAGTTGGACCCAGGGGGCAAAAGCCAAAAACATTCAGTACTTC | CASSWTQGAKAKNIQYF
TRBD1 | TRBJ2-7 | - | 15 | TRBV7-9 | TGTGCCAGCAGCAATGACAGGGGGCTCCCCTACGAGCAGTACTTC | CASSNDRGLPYEQYF
- | TRBJ2-1 | - | 15 | TRBV4-1 | TGCGCCAGCAGCCCAGGGCCTGGCTCCTACAATGAGCAGTTCTTC | CASSPGPGSYNEQFF
TRBD1 | TRBJ1-1 | - | 14 | TRBV25-1 | TGTGCCAGCTCGCGCAGGGGGGACGTCACTGAAGCTTTCTTT | CASSRRGDVTEAFF
TRBD1 | TRBJ1-1 | - | 14 | TRBV7-9 | TGTGCCAGCAGCTATGACAGGGGGCCCACTGAAGCTTTCTTT | CASSYDRGPTEAFF
- | TRBJ1-4 | - | 14 | TRBV9 | TGTGCCAGCAGCGTAGAAAGGGGAAATGAAAAACTGTTTTTT | CASSVERGNEKLFF
- | TRBJ1-1 | - | 13 | TRBV5-6 | TGTGCCAGCAGCTTGGAACCCGAGACTGAAGCTTTCTTT | CASSLEPETEAFF
- | TRBJ2-7 | - | 12 | TRBV5-4 | TGTGCCAGCAGATGGGGTAGCGGAGAGCAGTACTTC | CASRWGSGEQYF
TRBD1 | TRBJ1-2 | - | 16 | TRBV4-1 | TGCGCCAGCAGCCAAGGTTTTCTACAGGGGGGGAATGGCTACACCTTC | CASSQGFLQGGNGYTF
- | TRBJ1-2 | - | 15 | TRBV2 | TGTGCCAGCAGTGAGCGGAAAGGCATTGAATGGGGCTACACCTTC | CASSERKGIEWGYTF
TRBD1 | TRBJ2-1 | - | 14 | TRBV7-8 | TGTGCCAGCAGCTCGGACAGGGTTTACAATGAGCAGTTCTTC | CASSSDRVYNEQFF
- | TRBJ1-4 | - | 15 | TRBV7-9 | TGTGCCAGCGCAACCACGGGGGTGGCTAATGAAAAACTGTTTTTT | CASATTGVANEKLFF
- | TRBJ1-3 | - | 14 | TRBV9 | TGTGCCAGCAGCGTATCAGGGGCCGGAAACACCATATATTTT | CASSVSGAGNTIYF
- | TRBJ2-7 | - | 14 | TRBV7-6 | TGTGCCAGCAGCTTGCTACAGAGCTCCTACGAGCAGTACTTC | CASSLLQSSYEQYF
TRBD1 | TRBJ2-2 | - | 15 | TRBV6-1 | TGTGCCAGCAGTGACTTACAGGGGTTCCCCGGGGAGCTGTTTTTT | CASSDLQGFPGELFF
TRBD2 | TRBJ2-3 | - | 19 | TRBV7-3 | TGTGCCAGCAGCCCGTTGGGACTAGCGGGAGGGCTTAGCACAGATACGCAGTATTTT | CASSPLGLAGGLSTDTQYF